Listed below are T cell receptor beta chains from one sample, sequenced in a study of cytomegalovirus exposure and HLA in healthy donors. Sequenced by immunoSEQ multiplex PCR; TCRdb stores in-frame clones only, minus some. The sample yields some 140,000 clones, 60% to 85% seen once. The specimen was PBMCs. All receptors derive from a male donor in good health and CMV-seropositive. The CDR3 runs from the conserved cysteine through the conserved F or W. The D gene is left open where the match is weak. Expanded clones get a size class; other rows say once, few or many, or leave the size out.

J,V,D,size,CDR3,DNA
TRBJ2-1,TRBV5-3,TRBD2,-,CARSWGGTYNEQFF,TGTGCCAGAAGCTGGGGGGGGACCTACAATGAGCAGTTCTTC
TRBJ2-5,TRBV27,-,-,CASSFNNGGQETQYF,TGTGCCAGCAGTTTTAATAACGGGGGCCAAGAGACCCAGTACTTC
TRBJ2-6,TRBV6-5,-,-,CASRNTHSGANVLTF,TGTGCCAGCAGGAACACCCACTCTGGGGCCAACGTCCTGACTTTC
TRBJ1-1,TRBV29-1,TRBD1,-,CSGNRGGEAFF,TGCAGCGGAAACAGGGGAGGTGAAGCTTTCTTT
TRBJ2-7,TRBV9,-,-,CASSGPSYEQYF,TGTGCCAGCAGCGGACCTAGCTACGAGCAGTACTTC
TRBJ2-7,TRBV2,TRBD2,-,CASSETGTTSGRMRYEQYF,TGTGCCAGCAGTGAAACAGGGACGACTAGCGGGAGGATGCGGTACGAGCAGTACTTC
TRBJ2-5,TRBV15,TRBD1,-,CATSSRDRVEETQYF,TGTGCCACCAGCAGCCGGGACAGGGTGGAAGAGACCCAGTACTTC
TRBJ1-1,TRBV7-9,-,-,CASSSSLGRGTEAFF,TGTGCCAGCAGCTCGTCATTGGGGAGGGGGACTGAAGCTTTCTTT
TRBJ1-1,TRBV6-1,-,-,CASSPFDTKGTEAFF,TGTGCCAGCAGCCCTTTCGACACTAAGGGGACTGAAGCTTTCTTT
TRBJ1-4,TRBV14,-,few,CASSQGVDTNYEKLFF,TGTGCCAGCAGCCAAGGCGTCGATACGAATTATGAAAAACTGTTTTTT
TRBJ1-5,TRBV5-5,-,-,CASSLAVDQTGGSNQPQHF,TGTGCCAGCAGCTTGGCTGTCGACCAAACGGGGGGTAGCAATCAGCCCCAGCATTTT
TRBJ2-7,TRBV6-6,TRBD1,-,CASSPPATGSEQYF,TGTGCCAGCAGCCCACCAGCGACAGGGTCAGAGCAGTACTTC
TRBJ1-1,TRBV18,-,-,CASLTQWNTEAFF,TGTGCCAGCCTAACACAGTGGAACACTGAAGCTTTCTTT
TRBJ2-7,TRBV27,TRBD1,-,CASSPGTVSYEQYF,TGTGCCAGCAGCCCCGGGACAGTCTCCTACGAGCAGTACTTC
TRBJ2-4,TRBV29-1,-,-,CSVTRRAPGAKNIQYF,TGCAGCGTAACCAGGCGGGCCCCTGGAGCCAAAAACATTCAGTACTTC
TRBJ1-2,TRBV6-5,TRBD1,-,CASSYTPGGHGYTF,TGTGCCAGCAGTTACACCCCAGGGGGGCATGGCTACACCTTC
TRBJ1-2,TRBV27,TRBD1,-,CASSLDPPTGNNYGYTF,TGTGCCAGCAGTCTAGACCCCCCGACAGGGAATAACTATGGCTACACCTTC
TRBJ2-3,TRBV9,TRBD2,few,CASSVSFGGADTQYF,TGTGCCAGCAGCGTAAGCTTCGGGGGGGCTGATACGCAGTATTTT
TRBJ1-5,TRBV19,TRBD1,-,CASRDISGDRGYQPQHF,TGTGCCAGTAGGGATATCTCGGGAGACAGGGGGTATCAGCCCCAGCATTTT
TRBJ2-7,TRBV5-6,-,once,CASSLGSSRYEQYF,TGTGCCAGCAGCTTGGGGTCTAGCCGGTACGAGCAGTACTTC
TRBJ1-6,TRBV28,-,-,CASRPPAGTSGSPLHF,TGTGCCAGCAGGCCACCAGCCGGGACTTCTGGTTCACCCCTCCACTTT
TRBJ1-2,TRBV4-1,-,-,CASSQVGRAAYGYTF,TGCGCCAGCAGCCAAGTGGGCAGGGCGGCCTATGGCTACACCTTC
TRBJ2-5,TRBV5-1,TRBD2,-,CASSVGLAGGLETQYF,TGCGCCAGCAGCGTCGGACTAGCGGGGGGCTTGGAGACCCAGTACTTC
TRBJ1-6,TRBV11-2,-,-,CASSLITDSPLHF,TGTGCCAGCAGCTTAATTACTGATTCACCCCTCCACTTT
TRBJ1-1,TRBV19,TRBD1,-,CATRQGATFF,TGTGCCACTCGACAGGGGGCAACTTTCTTT
TRBJ1-4,TRBV11-2,TRBD1,-,CASSSTQGAGEKLFF,TGTGCCAGCAGCTCGACCCAGGGGGCCGGTGAAAAACTGTTTTTT
TRBJ2-3,TRBV19,-,once,CASRTGADTQYF,TGTGCCAGTAGAACGGGGGCAGATACGCAGTATTTT
TRBJ1-1,TRBV7-8,TRBD1,-,CASSLVTGGYTEAFF,TGTGCCAGCAGCTTAGTTACAGGGGGATACACTGAAGCTTTCTTT
TRBJ2-2,TRBV9,TRBD2,few,CASSGGTSLRELFF,TGTGCCAGCAGCGGCGGGACTAGCCTCCGGGAGCTGTTTTTT
TRBJ2-1,TRBV25-1,-,-,CASSEGDGSSYNEQFF,TGTGCCAGCAGTGAAGGCGACGGGAGCTCCTACAATGAGCAGTTCTTC
TRBJ2-7,TRBV5-1,-,-,CASSPRTDPPNEQYF,TGCGCCAGCAGCCCACGGACAGACCCCCCCAACGAGCAGTACTTC
TRBJ2-7,TRBV19,TRBD2,once,CASSMGRGGYEQYF,TGTGCCAGTAGTATGGGTCGGGGGGGCTACGAGCAGTACTTC
TRBJ2-7,TRBV5-6,-,-,CASSLPGGYEQYF,TGTGCCAGCAGCCTCCCCGGTGGCTACGAGCAGTACTTC
TRBJ1-2,TRBV6-6,TRBD1,-,CASTGAEPVGGYTF,TGTGCCAGTACAGGGGCCGAGCCGGTCGGTGGCTACACCTTC
TRBJ1-5,TRBV9,-,-,CASSVAGGFNQPQHF,TGTGCCAGCAGCGTAGCGGGAGGGTTCAATCAGCCCCAGCATTTT